The T cell receptor beta chain under discussion was sequenced for a study of cytomegalovirus exposure and HLA in healthy donors. Study-level findings and limits: Published work reported that the classifier diagnosed cytomegalovirus status with high specificity and sensitivity. Rare sequences made up most TCRs, while some public TCRs were found in many donors. There were three CMV-associated chains whose specificity for CMV antigens was confirmed in vitro.

This clone was detected only a few times. Its specificity is unknown. Sequencing was performed with immunoSEQ multiplex PCR; in TCRdb, only in-frame clones are kept and a portion is missing. The data hold about 220,000 clones, with 85% to 90% observed a single time. The CDR3 covers 12 residues. The sample comprised PBMCs. This TCR came from a man aged 18 to 29 in good health and CMV-seronegative. The chain is built from TRBV21-1 and TRBJ1-1; the table's D call of TRBD1 was not tested on the DNA. TRBV21-1 is annotated as a pseudogene. The CDR3 DNA sequence: TGTGCCAGCGGGACAGGGGGTACTGAAGCTTTCTTT. Translating gives CASGTGGTEAFF.